This entry lists 31 T cell receptor beta chains sequenced from one sample in a study of blood T cell repertoires in COVID-19. Using immunoSEQ multiplex PCR, the repertoire was profiled, and TCRdb retains in-frame clones only, with some absent. The sample comprises just over 300,000 clones, 75% to 90% of which are singletons, and approximately 2% rests with the top ten. What was sequenced was peripheral blood. The receptor set was obtained from a man in his late teens or twenties with active or convalescent COVID-19.

This chain links TRBV9 with TRBJ2-5; 11 nucleotides match TRBD2. V lost 4 bases, J lost 2 bases, and 4 bases stayed unmatched. Germline CDR1 reads SGDLS; CDR2 reads YYNGEE. This CDR3 comprises 15 residues. DNA for the CDR3: TGTGCCAGCAGCACCAGACTAGCGGGGCAAGAGACCCAGTACTTC. This translates into CASSTRLAGQETQYF. Combining the CDR3 with reference TRBV9 and TRBJ2-5 gives the whole variable domain DSGVTQTPKHLITATGQRVTLRCSPRSGDLSVYWYQQSLDQGLQFLIQYYNGEERAKGNILERFSAQQFPDLHSELNLSSLELGDSALYFCASSTRLAGQETQYFGPGTRLLVL.

The CDR3 DNA is TGTGCCAGCACCCCAGGGGGCAGGAACACTGAAGCTTTCTTT. This translates into CASTPGGRNTEAFF. This sequence joins TRBV5-4 and TRBJ1-1; 8 bases align to TRBD1. The CDR3 is made up of 14 amino acids. Germline CDR1 is SGHNT and CDR2 is YYREEE (reference sequence). V was pared by 6 bases and J by 1 base, with 5 bases of the junction left unmatched.

This rearrangement joins TRBV27 to TRBJ2-1, with D tentatively TRBD1 (6 bases). This CDR3 contains 16 residues. The germline V gene encodes CDR1 MNHEY and CDR2 SMNVEV (reference sequence). V dropped 6 bases and J dropped 2 bases, with 17 bases sitting between them. The CDR3 loop reads CASSEGQHKTYNEQFF. The CDR3 nucleotides read TGTGCCAGCAGCGAAGGACAGCACAAGACCTACAATGAGCAGTTCTTC.

The chain couples TRBV7-3 to TRBJ2-3; a possible D gene is TRBD1 (7 bases). Trimming pared 5 bases from V and 6 bases from J, leaving 9 bases between. This CDR3 contains 12 residues. Germline-derived CDR1 and CDR2 are SGHTA and FQGTGA. CDR3 bases: TGTGCCAGCAGCCCAGGGGGGGATACGCAGTATTTT. Translating it yields CASSPGGDTQYF.

This clone has only a few counts. The rearrangement uses TRBV20-1 and TRBJ1-1; D gene ambiguous. Per the germline V gene, CDR1 is DFQATT and CDR2 is SNEGSKA (reference sequence). This CDR3 contains 10 residues. The V end lost 6 bases, the J end lost 5 bases, and 7 bases lay between the germline ends. The CDR3 sequence is CSALVTEAFF. DNA of the CDR3: TGCAGTGCCCTCGTTACTGAAGCTTTCTTT.

In DNA form, the CDR3 reads TGTGCCAGCAGCACAGGACAGGGGGGAGAGAAGACCCAGTACTTC. Encoded protein: CASSTGQGGEKTQYF. The chain has TRBV5-4 and TRBJ2-5; 10 bases are a match to TRBD1. CDR1 is SGHNT, CDR2 YYREEE, per germline (reference sequence). The CDR3 totals 15 residues. V was pared by 4 bases and J by 6 bases, with 9 bases of the junction left unmatched. The full variable domain, in which reference TRBV5-4 and TRBJ2-5 provide the parts outside the CDR3, is ETGVTQSPTHLIKTRGQQVTLRCSSQSGHNTVSWYQQALGQGPQFIFQYYREEENGRGNFPPRFSGLQFPNYSSELNVNALELDDSALYLCASSTGQGGEKTQYFGPGTRLLVL.

The chain recombines TRBV7-3 with TRBJ2-1; tentative D call: TRBD2 (7 bases). Trimming removed 5 bases at V and 6 bases at J, with 17 bases between. This CDR3 spans 15 amino acids. Germline V CDR1 and CDR2: SGHTA, FQGTGA. CDR3: CASSQGRADFNEQFF. CDR3 bases: TGTGCCAGCAGCCAGGGGAGGGCCGATTTCAATGAGCAGTTCTTC.

The chain couples TRBV6-2 or TRBV6-3 to TRBJ1-1, with 10 bases aligning to TRBD1. Germline values: CDR1 MNHEY, CDR2 SVGEGT. The J segment lost 1 base and the V segment lost 4 bases, leaving 9 bases of the junction unmatched. The CDR3 contains 17 residues. The CDR3 nucleotides read TGTGCCAGCAGTTCCTCCGGGACAGGGGATCGGAACACTGAAGCTTTCTTT. Amino acid sequence: CASSSSGTGDRNTEAFF.

V is TRBV13 and J is TRBJ1-2; D unclear. Germline V lookup: CDR1 PRHDT, CDR2 FYEKMQ (reference sequence). This CDR3 is built from 12 residues. With 4 bases removed from V and 10 bases from J, the gap between germline ends came to 13 bases. The CDR3 nucleotides are TGTGCCAGCAGCTCCCGGGAGATCGACTACACCTTC. Protein product: CASSSREIDYTF.

V gene TRBV29-1 combines with J gene TRBJ2-5; D might be TRBD2 (5 bases). This CDR3 has 13 amino acids. The ends were cut back, 4 bases at V and 6 bases at J, with 15 bases in the middle. Germline values: CDR1 SQVTM, CDR2 ANQGSEA. This chain's CDR3 is CSVGFGSQQTQYF. The CDR3, as DNA: TGCAGCGTTGGGTTTGGGAGTCAACAGACCCAGTACTTC.

DNA of the CDR3: TGTGCCAGCAGTAGCGGGAAAAAGTACGAGCAGTACTTC. Residues: CASSSGKKYEQYF. The chain has TRBV2 and TRBJ2-7, with 7 bases lining up with TRBD2. The CDR3 covers 13 residues. V lost 5 bases to trimming and J lost 4 bases; unmatched junction nucleotides: 5. CDR1 SNHLY and CDR2 FYNNEI come from the germline V gene.

The chain employs TRBV7-9 and TRBJ1-4; D is possibly TRBD1 (5 bases). V lost 5 bases, J lost 3 bases, and 16 bases lay in between. The CDR3 loop spans 16 amino acids. Germline CDR1 and CDR2: SEHNR and FQNEAQ (reference sequence). The CDR3 spells CASSHQGAGANEKLFF. The CDR3, as DNA: TGTGCCAGCAGCCATCAGGGCGCGGGAGCTAATGAAAAACTGTTTTTT.

The chain combines TRBV6-2 or TRBV6-3 with TRBJ2-7; the match to TRBD1 covers 7 bases. The V gene's germline CDR1 is MNHEY and CDR2 SVGEGT. Germline trimming cut 5 bases from V and 2 bases from J; bases unmatched to any gene: 3. The CDR3 has 13 amino acids. The CDR3: CASSDRAPYEQYF. The DNA of the CDR3 is TGTGCCAGCAGTGACAGGGCCCCCTACGAGCAGTACTTC.

The rearrangement links TRBV28 to TRBJ1-1; the match to TRBD1 covers 10 bases. The CDR3 runs 17 residues. Germline V gives CDR1 MDHEN, CDR2 SYDVKM. Trimming cost V 5 bases and J 6 bases; bases outside gene matches: 15. CDR3 loop: CASSQVPGQGYRAEAFF. CDR3 coding DNA: TGTGCCAGCAGTCAGGTCCCGGGACAGGGGTATCGTGCTGAAGCTTTCTTT.

This clone occurred a few times. The sample contains more than one DNA sequence encoding this CDR3. The J gene is TRBJ1-1, the V gene TRBV6-5, with TRBD1 matching over 7 bases. This CDR3 has 14 amino acids. CDR1 and CDR2 (germline): MNHEY, SVGAGI. The J segment lost 1 base and the V segment lost 4 bases, leaving 3 bases of the junction unmatched. CDR3: CASSSRTGNTEAFF. As DNA, the CDR3 is TGTGCCAGCAGTTCCCGGACAGGGAACACTGAAGCTTTCTTT.

The chain has TRBV28 and TRBJ2-7; 9 bases are shared with TRBD2. CDR3 length: 14 residues. J lost 2 bases, V lost 5 bases, and 4 bases had no gene match. From germline, CDR1 is MDHEN and CDR2 SYDVKM. The CDR3 DNA reads as TGTGCCAGCAGTAACCTAGCGGGACCCTACGAGCAGTACTTC. It specifies CASSNLAGPYEQYF.

The rearrangement joins TRBV7-9 to TRBJ1-1; maybe TRBD1 (6 bases). Germline CDR1 is SEHNR and CDR2 is FQNEAQ (reference sequence). The CDR3 is 15 amino acids. The V end lost 1 base, the J end lost 4 bases, and 13 bases lay between the germline ends. Here the CDR3 reads CASSLDQGPSTEAFF. For the CDR3, the DNA is TGTGCCAGCAGCTTAGACCAGGGGCCCAGCACTGAAGCTTTCTTT.

The CDR3 is CASSRPGAGGPPTGELFF. The DNA for the CDR3 is TGTGCCAGCAGCCGTCCGGGGGCGGGGGGACCCCCCACCGGGGAGCTGTTTTTT. This sequence joins TRBV5-6 and TRBJ2-2, with 8 positions matching TRBD2. After removal of 4 bases from V and 4 bases from J, the junction contained 15 bases not matched to a gene. The CDR3 runs to 18 residues. In germline, CDR1 is SGHDT, CDR2 YYEEEE.

The V gene is TRBV7-9, the J gene TRBJ1-6, with D hard to call. CDR3 size: 13 residues. CDR1 and CDR2 (germline): SEHNR, FQNEAQ (reference sequence). V lost 3 bases and J 6 bases, leaving 6 bases between the germline ends. As DNA, the CDR3 is TGTGCCAGCAGCTTGGGCAGTAATTCACCCCTCCACTTT. Residues: CASSLGSNSPLHF.

The chain has TRBV20-1 and TRBJ1-5; D ambiguous. Germline lookup yields CDR1 DFQATT and CDR2 SNEGSKA (reference sequence). The V and J ends lost 3 bases and 0 bases respectively, with 9 bases between them. The CDR3 contains 14 residues. Here the CDR3 reads CSASRTASNQPQHF. CDR3 in DNA: TGCAGTGCTAGTCGCACAGCTAGCAATCAGCCCCAGCATTTT.

The V gene is TRBV12-3 or TRBV12-4, the J gene TRBJ2-1; no reliable D call. V gave up 2 bases and J gave up 10 bases, with 6 bases separating them. This CDR3 has 11 amino acids. Here the CDR3 reads CASSLSAEQFF. The CDR3 bases are TGTGCCAGCAGTTTATCAGCGGAGCAGTTCTTC.

CDR3 protein: CASSNLAGGNEEQFF. CDR3 DNA: TGTGCCAGCAGCAATCTAGCGGGGGGGAACGAAGAGCAGTTCTTC. This chain links TRBV21-1 with TRBJ2-1; TRBD2, the D gene given by the table, was not confirmed from the DNA. TRBV21-1 is listed as a pseudogene. This CDR3 has 15 amino acids.

This chain joins TRBV28 and TRBJ2-3, with 11 positions matching TRBD2. Trimming took 3 bases from V and 1 from J; bases not matched to a gene: 9. This CDR3 comprises 18 residues. Germline CDR1 and CDR2: MDHEN and SYDVKM. The DNA for the CDR3 is TGTGCCAGCAGTTTCGACCCCTTAGCGGGAGGGGGCACAGATACGCAGTATTTT. It translates to CASSFDPLAGGGTDTQYF.

As for this clone: The junction shows a germline mismatch at one end, possibly a read error. CDR3 DNA sequence: TGTTCCAGCCAACCACCAAAGAAAATTGGGGGAAAGGGGGCGGCTGTCGCTGAAGCTTTCTTT. Encoded protein: CSSQPPKKIGGKGAAVAEAFF. This chain uses TRBV19 with TRBJ1-1; 7 positions agree with TRBD1. The germline V gene encodes CDR1 LNHDA and CDR2 SQIVND (reference sequence). The CDR3 totals 21 residues.

The chain combines TRBV4-3 with TRBJ2-1, with 14 bases lining up with TRBD2. Germline CDR1 and CDR2: LGHNA and YSLEER. This CDR3 contains 17 residues. The V gene end was trimmed by 4 bases and the J gene end by 8 bases; junction bases not matched to a gene: 10. CDR3 loop: CASSLGLAGDRRDEQFF. The CDR3 region has the DNA TGCGCCAGCAGCCTGGGACTAGCGGGGGACCGGAGAGATGAGCAGTTCTTC.

The V gene is TRBV5-6, the J gene TRBJ1-2; 7 bases align to TRBD1. The CDR3 is 15 amino acids. In germline, CDR1 is SGHDT, CDR2 YYEEEE. Trimming took 0 bases from V and 1 from J; bases not matched to a gene: 3. CDR3 sequence reads: CASSLGQGINYGYTF. CDR3 coding DNA: TGTGCCAGCAGCTTGGGACAGGGAATTAACTATGGCTACACCTTC.

This clone came up once. This sequence joins TRBV5-1 and TRBJ2-1, with 9 nucleotides matching TRBD2. The CDR3 covers 14 residues. V shed 3 bases, J shed 5 bases, and the junction held 3 bases outside the gene matches. CDR1 and CDR2 (germline): SGHRS, YFSETQ. CDR3 nucleotide sequence: TGCGCCAGCAGCTGGCTAGCGGGACACAATGAGCAGTTCTTC. This translates into CASSWLAGHNEQFF. Drawing the rest from reference TRBV5-1 and TRBJ2-1, the complete variable domain is KAGVTQTPRYLIKTRGQQVTLSCSPISGHRSVSWYQQTPGQGLQFLFEYFSETQRNKGNFPGRFSGRQFSNSRSEMNVSTLELGDSALYLCASSWLAGHNEQFFGPGTRLTVL.

The sample holds a few counts of this clone. The chain links TRBV27 to TRBJ2-6, with D hard to call. Germline V gives CDR1 MNHEY, CDR2 SMNVEV (reference sequence). Trimming removed 5 bases from V and 5 bases from J, with 16 bases in between. The CDR3 loop spans 16 amino acids. The CDR3 coding sequence is TGTGCCAGCAGTACCCTACTGAGCCTACGGGCCAACGTCCTGACTTTC. It translates to CASSTLLSLRANVLTF.

The chain combines TRBV2 with TRBJ1-3; D is undetermined. Germline CDR1 is SNHLY and CDR2 is FYNNEI. This CDR3 region has 14 residues. Trimming shortened V by 6 bases and J by 0 bases, and 9 bases separated the two germline ends. The CDR3 sequence: CASRSFGSGNTIYF. The CDR3 DNA sequence: TGTGCCAGCAGGTCCTTCGGCTCTGGAAACACCATATATTTT.

This chain's CDR3 is CASSDLEPYEQYF. CDR3 DNA sequence: TGTGCCAGCAGCGATCTGGAGCCTTACGAGCAGTACTTC. The rearrangement links TRBV2 to TRBJ2-7; D uncertain. CDR3 length equals 13 residues. V lost 6 bases and J lost 4, with 13 bases in between. Germline CDR1 reads SNHLY; CDR2 reads FYNNEI. Complete variable domain (other parts from reference TRBV2 and TRBJ2-7): EPEVTQTPSHQVTQMGQEVILRCVPISNHLYFYWYRQILGQKVEFLVSFYNNEISEKSEIFDDQFSVERPDGSNFTLKIRSTKLEDSAMYFCASSDLEPYEQYFGPGTRLTVT.

The chain joins TRBV5-1 to TRBJ1-1; D ambiguous. V lost 2 bases, J lost 7 bases, and 15 bases lay in between. The CDR3 loop spans 14 amino acids. CDR1 and CDR2 from the germline V gene are SGHRS and YFSETQ. For the CDR3, the DNA is TGCGCCAGCAGCTTATCCGCAGGACTAATTGAAGCTTTCTTT. Translating it yields CASSLSAGLIEAFF.